This T cell receptor (beta chain) was observed in a study of blood T cells in healthy people across ages. General study findings and limits: Shifts in expanded clonotypes may have been confounded by donor CMV status, which was unknown. Among long-lived donors, naive CD4+ cells were more numerous and diversity higher than in aged donors.

A second PCR, run for roughly 7 to 11 cycles, used a sample-barcoded 5' primer plus a J-beta primer mix. One entry per CDR3 protein, called by TCRdb with MiXCR from the 5' RACE reads. The sample contains 1.8 million or so distinct CDR3 sequences, around 42% of which appear only once. Worth noting for this clonotype: Its antigen is as yet unknown.

Germline V gene lookup returns CDR1 SEHNR and CDR2 FQNEAQ (reference sequence). CDR3 size: 14 residues. Trimming at V came to 5 bases and at J to 13 bases, leaving 11 bases not matched to a gene. This clonotype was sampled from a human donor in good health. Sequencing used blood. J is TRBJ2-3 and V is TRBV7-9; 11 bases fit TRBD1. CDR3 nucleotide sequence: TGTGCCAGCAGCCCGTGGACAGGGGGCTGGGGGAAGTATTTT. Amino acids: CASSPWTGGWGKYF.